The T cell receptor beta chain under discussion was sequenced for a study of response to subunit inactivated influenza vaccine. Study-wide points: New T cells are recruited in small numbers by each seasonal influenza vaccination, according to the authors' suggestion.

The CDR3 is 14 amino acids. V was shortened by 1 base and J by 9 bases, with 15 bases between the two germline ends. CDR1 is LGHNA, CDR2 YSLEER, per germline. For this clonotype: Antigen specificity is unknown.

TCRdb called the RT-PCR reads again in MiXCR, with one record for every CDR3 protein. The sample has approximately 490,000 distinct CDR3 sequences, around 7.7% seen once; the top ten hold around 13%. The genes are TRBV4-3 and TRBJ2-5, with a possible D match to TRBD1 (6 bases). The material was PBMCs from blood, obtained about 24 months after vaccination. The receptor was derived from a man between 50 and 75 years old who received an inactivated influenza vaccine. The CDR3 loop reads CASSQAHGWGPQYF. Here the CDR3 DNA reads TGCGCCAGCAGCCAAGCCCACGGGTGGGGGCCCCAGTACTTC.